The T cell receptor beta chain under discussion was sequenced for a study of cytotoxic CD8 clonotypes in ibrutinib-treated CLL (dated by TCRdb to the early 2020s). About the investigation overall: The cohort had ten to twelve relapsed/refractory and roughly 14 treatment-naive patients; 17 to 18 were IGHV unmutated. Longitudinal samples were obtainable from about 30% of the roughly 86 participants in the trial. The response samples were drawn at a median of 12 months into treatment, with a range of roughly 6 to 40 months. On average, each sample had a few hundred thousand productive templates and more than 75,000 productive rearrangements. Partial responses were observed in about 24 patients and complete responses in 2; after a median follow-up of 68 months, remission was maintained in 15 or so patients and progression was observed in approximately twelve. Every remission and progressive disease sample was obtained while ibrutinib was still being received by the patients. Cryopreserved peripheral blood mononuclear cells were collected at three points: before therapy, at response, and at either sustained remission or disease progression. Overall study outcomes, separate from this receptor: Sampling times were not matched between patients in sustained remission and patients whose disease was progressing, and lymph node repertoires were not examined. An increase in clonality was observed at ibrutinib response, with clonality remaining stable during sustained remission and falling back toward baseline at progression. Public clonotypes were found to be uncommon and were observed to contract or remain stable during treatment; the increase in clonality was shown to reflect expansion of private clonotypes at ibrutinib response. Baseline clonality was found to be higher than that of age-matched healthy donors and was strongly correlated with circulating CD8+ T-cell counts.

The time point label here, explained by the study, means: 12 months on ibrutinib. For TCR beta library preparation, approximately 2 micrograms of genomic DNA was extracted from cryopreserved PBMCs. High-throughput TCR beta sequencing was performed on longitudinal blood samples from CLL patients receiving ibrutinib monotherapy. The patients were enrolled in a single-center, open-label phase 2 trial of ibrutinib monotherapy. V is shortened by 6 bases, J by 2 bases, and the region joining them spans 8 bases. Its CDR3 holds 13 amino acids, cysteine through phenylalanine. CDR3 DNA is the only sequence kept; it has 39 bases, read in frame from the first base. From a lookup of the germline V gene, CDR1 and CDR2 are WSHSY and SAAADI. On a MiSeq, deep resolution sequencing aimed for a depth between 1 in 1 million and 1 in 200,000 T cells, with each clonotype covered about 9.9x on average. TCR beta libraries were generated with the immunoSEQ hsTCRB Kit. The paper's data handling went like this. The data were analyzed with ImmunoSEQ Analyzer and ImmunoSEQ Data Assistant, and V, D and J gene assignments followed IMGT definitions. Clonality, which ranges from 0 to 1, was calculated as one minus the normalized Shannon entropy of productive rearrangement frequencies. Public clonotype analysis was restricted to overrepresented clonotypes comprising at least 0.05% of each patient's repertoire. About a dozen repertoires from age-matched healthy donors, obtained from immuneACCESS, served as clonality controls. Drawn from immuneACCESS, this table holds only the in-frame rearrangements with V and J called that TCRdb kept. Clones are partly lost; checked studies trace under half to an unresolved V gene and leave the rest unexplained. V and J calls and clone size are as listed in that table; D and trimming were resolved from the DNA. The sample profile shows more than 200,000 clones; about four fifths of them were found once. Clones ranked in the top ten supply about an eighth of the sample.

Turning to this clone: Its antigen is currently not known. Qualities for individual bases were not recorded, and no much larger clone is one base off.

Sequences were derived from PBMCs, sampled after 12 months of ibrutinib treatment. The rearrangement combines TRBV10-2 with TRBJ2-1; too little of a D gene remains to name it. The clonotype was recovered from a human donor with chronic lymphocytic leukemia. The bases are TGCGCCAGCAGGGTGACCACCTACAATGAGCAGTTCTTC. Its coded protein is CASRVTTYNEQFF.